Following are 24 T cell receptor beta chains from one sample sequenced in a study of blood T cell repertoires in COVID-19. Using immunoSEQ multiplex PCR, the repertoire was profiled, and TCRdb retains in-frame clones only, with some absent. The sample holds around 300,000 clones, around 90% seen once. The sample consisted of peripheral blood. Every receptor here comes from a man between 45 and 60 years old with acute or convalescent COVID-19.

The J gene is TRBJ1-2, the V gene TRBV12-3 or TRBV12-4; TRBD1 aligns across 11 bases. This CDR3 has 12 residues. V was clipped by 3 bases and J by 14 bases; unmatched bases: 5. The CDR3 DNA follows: TGTGCCAGCAGTTTGGACAGGGGGCCTCTAACCTTC. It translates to CASSLDRGPLTF.

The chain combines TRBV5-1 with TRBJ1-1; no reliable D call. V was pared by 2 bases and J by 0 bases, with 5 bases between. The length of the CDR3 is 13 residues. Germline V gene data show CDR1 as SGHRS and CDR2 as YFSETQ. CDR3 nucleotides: TGCGCCAGCAGCTTCGGGATGAACACTGAAGCTTTCTTT. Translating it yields CASSFGMNTEAFF.

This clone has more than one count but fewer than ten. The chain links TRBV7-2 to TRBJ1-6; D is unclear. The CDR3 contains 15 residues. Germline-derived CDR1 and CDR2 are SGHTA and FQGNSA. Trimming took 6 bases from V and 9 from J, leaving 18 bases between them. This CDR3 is CASSLLVDGGSPLHF. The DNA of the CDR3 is TGTGCCAGCAGTCTCCTTGTGGATGGAGGTTCACCCCTCCACTTT.

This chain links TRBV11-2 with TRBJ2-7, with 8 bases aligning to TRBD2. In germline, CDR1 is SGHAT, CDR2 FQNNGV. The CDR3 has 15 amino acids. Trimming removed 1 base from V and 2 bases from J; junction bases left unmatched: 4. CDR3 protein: CASSLAGSGTYEQYF. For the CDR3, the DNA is TGTGCCAGCAGCTTAGCAGGTAGCGGGACCTACGAGCAGTACTTC.

CDR3 region: CSARFVLGYTF. The CDR3 DNA is TGCAGTGCTAGATTTGTACTTGGCTACACCTTC. The chain joins TRBV20-1 to TRBJ1-2; D is uncertain. The V gene lost 2 bases and the J gene lost 7 bases, with 8 bases spanning the gap. CDR1 and CDR2 from the germline V gene are DFQATT and SNEGSKA (reference sequence). The CDR3 consists of 11 residues.

As DNA, the CDR3 is TGTGCCTGGAGTGTAACAGTAGATACGCAGTATTTT. This codes for CAWSVTVDTQYF. This rearrangement joins TRBV30 to TRBJ2-3; D gene uncertain. The CDR3 consists of 12 residues. Germline V lookup: CDR1 GTSNPN, CDR2 SVGIG (reference sequence). V was pared by 0 bases and J by 5 bases, with 6 bases between.

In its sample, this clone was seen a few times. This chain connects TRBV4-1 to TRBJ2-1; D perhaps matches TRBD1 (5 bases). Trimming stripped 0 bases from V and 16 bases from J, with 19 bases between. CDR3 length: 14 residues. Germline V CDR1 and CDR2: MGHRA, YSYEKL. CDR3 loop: CASSQDFVGRVGFF. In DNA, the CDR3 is TGCGCCAGCAGCCAAGATTTTGTAGGCAGGGTAGGATTCTTC.

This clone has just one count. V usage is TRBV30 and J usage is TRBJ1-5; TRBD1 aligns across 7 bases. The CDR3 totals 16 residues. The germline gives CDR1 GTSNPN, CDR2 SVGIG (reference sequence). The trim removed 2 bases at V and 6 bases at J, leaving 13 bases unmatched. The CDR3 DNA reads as TGTGCCTGGAGTACCCCCGGGACAGCGGGCATTCAGCCCCAGCATTTT. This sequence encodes CAWSTPGTAGIQPQHF.

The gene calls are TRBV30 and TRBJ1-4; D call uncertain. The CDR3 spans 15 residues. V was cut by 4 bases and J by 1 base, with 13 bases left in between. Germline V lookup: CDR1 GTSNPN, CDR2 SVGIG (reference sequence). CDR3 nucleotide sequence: TGTGCCTGGACCGACCCGTCGGGAACTAATGAAAAACTGTTTTTT. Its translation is CAWTDPSGTNEKLFF. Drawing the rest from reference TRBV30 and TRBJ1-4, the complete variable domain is SQTIHQWPATLVQPVGSPLSLECTVEGTSNPNLYWYRQAAGRGLQLLFYSVGIGQISSEVPQNLSASRPQDRQFILSSKKLLLSDSGFYLCAWTDPSGTNEKLFFGSGTQLSVL.

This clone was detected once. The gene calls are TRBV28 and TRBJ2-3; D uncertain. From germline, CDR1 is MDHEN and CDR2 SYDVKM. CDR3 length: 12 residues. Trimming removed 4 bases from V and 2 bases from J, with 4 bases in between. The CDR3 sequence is CASSSHTDTQYF. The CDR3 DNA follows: TGTGCCAGCAGTTCCCACACAGATACGCAGTATTTT.

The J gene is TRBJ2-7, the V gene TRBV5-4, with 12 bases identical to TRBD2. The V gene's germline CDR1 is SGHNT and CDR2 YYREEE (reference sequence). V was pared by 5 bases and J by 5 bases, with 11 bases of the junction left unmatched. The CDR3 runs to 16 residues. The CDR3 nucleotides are TGTGCCAGCAGTAAGACTAGCGGGGGCCGGGGCGACGAGCAGTACTTC. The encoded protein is CASSKTSGGRGDEQYF.

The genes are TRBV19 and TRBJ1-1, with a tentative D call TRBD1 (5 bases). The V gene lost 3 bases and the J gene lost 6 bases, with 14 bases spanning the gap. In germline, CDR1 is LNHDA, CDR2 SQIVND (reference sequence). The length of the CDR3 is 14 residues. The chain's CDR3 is CASSIGGAVPEAFF. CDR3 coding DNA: TGTGCCAGTAGTATTGGAGGGGCGGTCCCTGAAGCTTTCTTT.

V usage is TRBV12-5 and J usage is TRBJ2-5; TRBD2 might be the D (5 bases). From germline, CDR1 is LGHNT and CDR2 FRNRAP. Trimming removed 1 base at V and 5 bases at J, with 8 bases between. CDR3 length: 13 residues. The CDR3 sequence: CASGLAPGETQYF. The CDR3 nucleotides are TGTGCTAGTGGTTTGGCCCCGGGGGAGACCCAGTACTTC.

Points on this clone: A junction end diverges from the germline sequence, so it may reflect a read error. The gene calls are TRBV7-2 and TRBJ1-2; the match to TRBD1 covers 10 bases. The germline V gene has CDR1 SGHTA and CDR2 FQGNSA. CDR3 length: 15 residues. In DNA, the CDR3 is TGTGCCAGCAGCCCGAGGACAGGGGGGAGTCCGGCTAGGGCCTTC. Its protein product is CASSPRTGGSPARAF.

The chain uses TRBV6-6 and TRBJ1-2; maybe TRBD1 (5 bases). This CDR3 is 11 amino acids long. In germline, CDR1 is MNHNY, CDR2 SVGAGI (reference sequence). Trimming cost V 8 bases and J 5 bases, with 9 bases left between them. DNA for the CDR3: TGTGCCAGCTGGGGGGGGTATGGCTACACCTTC. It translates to CASWGGYGYTF.

CDR3 in amino acids: CASTLKQGTEAFF. Written as DNA, the CDR3 is TGTGCCAGCACCCTTAAACAGGGGACAGAGGCTTTCTTT. This chain links TRBV5-8 with TRBJ1-1; 7 bases are a match to TRBD1. V was clipped by 6 bases and J by 11 bases; unmatched bases: 13. Germline V gene lookup returns CDR1 SGHTS and CDR2 YDEGEE. This CDR3 has 13 residues.

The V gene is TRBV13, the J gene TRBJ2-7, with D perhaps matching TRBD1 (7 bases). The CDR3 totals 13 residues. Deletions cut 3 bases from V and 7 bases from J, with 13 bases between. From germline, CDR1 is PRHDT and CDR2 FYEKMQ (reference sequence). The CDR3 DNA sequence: TGTGCCAGCAGCTTGGAGGGGGCGCGGGAGCAGTACTTC. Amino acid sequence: CASSLEGAREQYF. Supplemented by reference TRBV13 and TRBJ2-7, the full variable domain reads AAGVIQSPRHLIKEKRETATLKCYPIPRHDTVYWYQQGPGQDPQFLISFYEKMQSDKGSIPDRFSAQQFSDYHSELNMSSLELGDSALYFCASSLEGAREQYFGPGTRLTVT.

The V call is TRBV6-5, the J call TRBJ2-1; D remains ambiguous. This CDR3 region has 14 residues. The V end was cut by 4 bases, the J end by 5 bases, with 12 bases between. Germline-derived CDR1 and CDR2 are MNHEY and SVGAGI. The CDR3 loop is CASSSLYNDNEQFF. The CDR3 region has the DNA TGTGCCAGCAGTTCCCTTTACAATGACAATGAGCAGTTCTTC.

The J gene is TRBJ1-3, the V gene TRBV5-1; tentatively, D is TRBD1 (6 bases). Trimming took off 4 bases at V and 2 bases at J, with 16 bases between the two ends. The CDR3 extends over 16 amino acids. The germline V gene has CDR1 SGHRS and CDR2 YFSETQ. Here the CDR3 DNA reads TGCGCCAGCAGCAGATACCAACAGGGAACTGGAAACACCATATATTTT. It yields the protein CASSRYQQGTGNTIYF.

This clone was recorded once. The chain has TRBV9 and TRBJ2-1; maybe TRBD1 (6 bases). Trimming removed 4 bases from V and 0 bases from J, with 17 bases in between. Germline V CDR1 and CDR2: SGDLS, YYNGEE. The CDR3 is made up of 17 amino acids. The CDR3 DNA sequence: TGTGCCAGCAGCCCGTCCTGGGGGCTTAGCTCCTACAATGAGCAGTTCTTC. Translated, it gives CASSPSWGLSSYNEQFF.

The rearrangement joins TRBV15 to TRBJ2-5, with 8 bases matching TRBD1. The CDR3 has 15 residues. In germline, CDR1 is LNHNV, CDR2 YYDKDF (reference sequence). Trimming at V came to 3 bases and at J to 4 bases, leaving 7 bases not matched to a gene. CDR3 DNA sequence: TGTGCCACCAGCAGTTTTTCAGGGGGCGGAGAGACCCAGTACTTC. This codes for CATSSFSGGGETQYF.

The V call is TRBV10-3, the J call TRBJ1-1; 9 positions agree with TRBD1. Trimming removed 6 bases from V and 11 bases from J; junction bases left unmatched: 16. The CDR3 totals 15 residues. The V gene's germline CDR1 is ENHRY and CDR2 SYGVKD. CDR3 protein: CAISTTGGSTASAFF. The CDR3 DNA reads TGTGCCATCAGCACCACAGGGGGCTCGACAGCGTCGGCTTTCTTT.

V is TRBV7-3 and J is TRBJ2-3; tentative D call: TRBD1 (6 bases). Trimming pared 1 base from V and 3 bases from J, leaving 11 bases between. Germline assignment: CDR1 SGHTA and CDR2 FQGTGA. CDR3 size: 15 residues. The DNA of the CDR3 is TGTGCCAGCAGCTTAAGTCAGGGGATGACAGATACGCAGTATTTT. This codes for CASSLSQGMTDTQYF.

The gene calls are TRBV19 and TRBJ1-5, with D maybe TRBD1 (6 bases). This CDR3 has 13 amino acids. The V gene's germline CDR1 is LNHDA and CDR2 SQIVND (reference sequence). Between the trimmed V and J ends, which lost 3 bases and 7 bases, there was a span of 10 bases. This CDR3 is CASSMGALQPQHF. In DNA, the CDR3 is TGTGCCAGTAGTATGGGGGCGCTGCAGCCCCAGCATTTT.